This T cell receptor beta chain was captured in a study of blood T cell repertoires in COVID-19. Study in general: Specimens from acute and convalescent COVID-19 originated in the United States, Italy and Spain. In each case, the material was cDNA or gDNA derived from T cells, B-cell-depleted T cells, or PBMCs.

Authors' methods: Estimation of nucleated cell counts relied on the amplification of reference gene primers. Assay: immunoSEQ multiplex PCR; the TCRdb copy retains only in-frame clones and omits some. V, J and clone size were drawn from that table, and D and trimming were deduced from the DNA. The table shows around 170,000 clones, with roughly 78% occurring only once. The TCR sequence derives from a man between 65 and 85 years old with active or convalescent COVID-19. The specimen sequenced was peripheral blood.

The chain's CDR3 is CASSYQTGKAFF. The DNA for the CDR3 is TGTGCCAGCAGTTATCAAACAGGGAAAGCTTTCTTT. The chain is built from TRBV6-5 and TRBJ1-1, with TRBD1 as a possible D gene (6 bases). The CDR3 runs to 12 residues. The germline V and J ends were trimmed by 3 bases and 9 bases, with 11 bases remaining between them. Looked up from germline, CDR1 is MNHEY and CDR2 is SVGAGI.